The clone carrying this TCR beta chain was recorded a few times. One entry per CDR3 protein results from TCRdb running MiXCR on the 5' RACE reads. The repertoire holds 360,000 or so distinct CDR3 sequences, approximately 10% seen once, with more than 15% in the top ten. The data belong to a study of T cells after yellow fever vaccination. V was clipped by 5 bases and J by 4 bases; unmatched bases: 8. Per germline, CDR1 MGHRA and CDR2 YSYEKL. The CDR3 spans 15 residues. The clonotype comes from a young man who received the YFV17D yellow fever vaccine. This chain links TRBV4-1 with TRBJ2-3; TRBD2 matches 8 bases. The sequencing used PBMCs, collected on the day of the first yellow fever vaccination. The CDR3 nucleotides are TGCGCCAGCAGCGCACCGGGACTAGGATCAGATACGCAGTATTTT. Encoded protein: CASSAPGLGSDTQYF.